Listed below are T cell receptor beta chains from one sample, sequenced in a study of shared clonotypes between healthy human individuals. Here immunoSEQ multiplex PCR was the method, and the copy in TCRdb shows in-frame clones only, minus some. The sample carries approximately 980,000 clones, 60% to 85% recorded once. The material sequenced was memory CD4+ T cells sorted from blood. The receptors come from a man aged 18 to 35 in good health. CDR3s leave out the opening cysteine and the closing phenylalanine or tryptophan.

j_call v_call cdr3_aa
TRBJ2-7 TRBV28 ASRPTGARDEQY
TRBJ2-5 TRBV11-2 ASSLGVVRTLQETQY
TRBJ1-4 TRBV30 AWGGVGEKLF
TRBJ2-2 TRBV11-2 ASSSPVTANTGELF
TRBJ2-2 TRBV28 ASSLMNTGELF
TRBJ1-5 TRBV28 ASRSPGQGEPQH
TRBJ2-3 TRBV10-3 AISAGLSTDTQY
TRBJ2-1 TRBV11-2 ASSLVSGRANNEQF
TRBJ2-7 TRBV28 ASRPTGGSYEQY
TRBJ2-1 TRBV10-3 AISESGDRPYNEQF
TRBJ1-1 TRBV6-1 ATLVGQNTEAF
TRBJ1-1 TRBV9 ASSVRADPNTEAF
TRBJ2-1 TRBV7-9 ASSQAGSSYNEQF
TRBJ1-1 TRBV5-6 ASSDRGRLNTEAF
TRBJ1-6 TRBV28 ASSLQTGYNSPLH
TRBJ2-1 TRBV10-3 AISDPSYSYNEQF
TRBJ2-1 TRBV9 ASSVASGVYNEQF
TRBJ1-1 TRBV11-2 ASSALALKKMNTEAF
TRBJ2-3 TRBV7-9 ASSLSRRADTQY
TRBJ1-6 TRBV6-5 ASRDRGGSPLH
TRBJ1-1 TRBV9 ASSVGDPPGGGSTEAF
TRBJ1-1 TRBV6-1 ASRPGQNTEAF
TRBJ2-1 TRBV10-3 AISEFVSGSNEQF
TRBJ2-5 TRBV10-3 AISDRETSGQETQY
TRBJ2-1 TRBV27 ASSTRGWQF
TRBJ1-1 TRBV5-1 ASSSQGDGTEAF
NA TRBV6-6 ASSYSQGLGEQY
TRBJ2-1 TRBV18 ASSQGYGSYNEQF
TRBJ1-1 TRBV11-2 ASSFTATNTEAF
TRBJ2-3 TRBV18 ASHPLADRTDTQY
TRBJ2-5 TRBV11-2 ASSQRTGGTIETQY
TRBJ2-6 TRBV11-2 ASSLTGAGANVLT
TRBJ1-1 TRBV25-1 ASSEGGKIEAF
TRBJ2-3 TRBV28 ASSDSGSQGQY
TRBJ1-5 TRBV4-1 ASSRQGEEPQH
TRBJ1-5 TRBV4-1 ASSQEGGNQPQH
TRBJ1-1 TRBV5-1 ASSVLTGWNTEAF
TRBJ2-5 TRBV7-9 ASSPGRYQETQY
TRBJ1-3 TRBV7-9 ASSYGLSGNTIY
TRBJ1-6 TRBV28 ASSLSRGQSFNSPLH
TRBJ2-5 TRBV9 ASSAGPGHSETQY
TRBJ1-5 TRBV11-3 ASSFGGNQPQH
TRBJ2-3 TRBV9 ASSVEGDFYTDTQY
TRBJ1-5 TRBV10-2 ASSDFLGNQPQH
TRBJ1-2 TRBV18 ASSPGGRRDT
TRBJ1-4 TRBV6-4 ASSDAEPRDRENEKLF
TRBJ2-7 TRBV2 ASSEEGRGIGEQY
TRBJ1-2 TRBV28 ASSTGQETYT
TRBJ1-1 TRBV29-1 SVGTHSQLTEAF
TRBJ2-7 TRBV10-3 ATSSGSTSYEQY
TRBJ2-2 TRBV5-4 ASSTFTGSINTGELF
TRBJ2-3 TRBV30 AWVLAGGFTQY
TRBJ1-3 TRBV7-9 ASSSGEPGNTIY